Detailed here is one T cell receptor beta chain. TCRdb passed the 5' RACE reads through MiXCR, listing each CDR3 protein once. The sample yields about 46,000 distinct CDR3 sequences, 25% to 30% seen once. The CDR3 sequence is 11 residues long. The V end lost 4 bases, the J end lost 6 bases, and 6 bases lay between the germline ends. The germline V gene encodes CDR1 WNHNN and CDR2 SYGVQD (reference sequence). Source material: naive CD4+ T cells sorted from blood. The subset is: naive CD4+ T cells, CD4+CD45RA+CD25-. This receptor was obtained from a female donor with breast cancer. This chain connects TRBV10-1 to TRBJ1-1; no clear D. Here the CDR3 reads CASSGEAEAFF. The CDR3 nucleotides are TGCGCCAGCAGTGGCGAAGCTGAAGCTTTCTTT.